One sample yielded the 32 T cell receptor beta chains listed below, sequenced in a study of cytomegalovirus exposure and HLA in healthy donors. Both 60 Vbeta primers and 13 Jbeta primers went into the PCR. TCRdb's copy holds only in-frame clones and misses some; the assay was immunoSEQ multiplex PCR. The sample consists of around 130,000 clones, 75% to 85% of them appearing once. The sequenced sample was PBMCs. The source of these receptors is a girl aged 2 to 9 in good health and CMV-seronegative.

The chain recombines TRBV2 with TRBJ2-5; D call uncertain. CDR3 length: 15 amino acids. V was shortened by 0 bases and J by 5 bases, with 13 bases between the two germline ends. Germline CDR1 SNHLY, CDR2 FYNNEI. The CDR3 DNA follows: TGTGCCAGCAGTGAAGCGCCAGACGACAAGGAGACCCAGTACTTC. Its protein is CASSEAPDDKETQYF.

This clone has more than one count but fewer than ten. CDR3 loop: CASSTRTYYNEQFF. CDR3 DNA: TGTGCCAGCAGCACCCGGACATATTACAATGAGCAGTTCTTC. The rearrangement links TRBV7-2 to TRBJ2-1, with a possible D match to TRBD1 (5 bases). From germline, CDR1 is SGHTA and CDR2 FQGNSA. The CDR3 extends over 14 amino acids. Trimming took 5 bases from V and 4 from J, leaving 12 bases between them.

The chain uses TRBV4-3 and TRBJ1-6; D is undetermined. With 0 bases removed from V and 0 bases from J, the gap between germline ends came to 9 bases. This CDR3 region has 17 residues. The V gene's germline CDR1 is LGHNA and CDR2 YSLEER. The DNA of the CDR3 is TGCGCCAGCAGCCAAGAGGGCAGAAGCTCCTATAATTCACCCCTCCACTTT. It specifies CASSQEGRSSYNSPLHF.

Only a few counts were recorded for this clone. The chain is built from TRBV30 and TRBJ2-5, with D maybe TRBD2 (5 bases). Germline V gives CDR1 GTSNPN, CDR2 SVGIG (reference sequence). This CDR3 is 14 amino acids long. With 4 bases removed from V and 5 bases from J, the gap between germline ends came to 17 bases. CDR3 sequence reads: CAWTSSSRGETQYF. DNA for the CDR3: TGTGCCTGGACCTCCTCAAGTCGGGGTGAGACCCAGTACTTC.

The chain uses TRBV6-4 and TRBJ2-3; possibly TRBD1 for D (5 bases). Germline V gives CDR1 MRHNA, CDR2 SNTAGT. CDR3 size: 16 residues. V dropped 6 bases and J dropped 6 bases, with 22 bases sitting between them. The CDR3 sequence is CASSPSGAFTWDTQYF. CDR3 DNA: TGTGCCAGCAGCCCCAGTGGGGCCTTTACTTGGGATACGCAGTATTTT.

In its sample, this clone was seen once. The chain joins TRBV28 to TRBJ1-5, with 8 bases aligning to TRBD1. The V segment lost 7 bases and the J segment 3 bases; nucleotides outside the gene matches: 14. This CDR3 is 17 amino acids long. Germline V CDR1 and CDR2: MDHEN, SYDVKM. The CDR3, as DNA: TGTGCCAGCAACCTCTTCGTCAGGGGGCGAGACAATCAGCCCCAGCATTTT. As protein: CASNLFVRGRDNQPQHF.

The chain joins TRBV6-5 to TRBJ2-7, with TRBD2 matching over 10 bases. The CDR3 loop spans 16 amino acids. Per the germline V gene, CDR1 is MNHEY and CDR2 is SVGAGI. Unmatched junction bases numbered 8, after V lost 3 bases and J lost 3 bases. The CDR3 loop reads CASSYLASGRRYEQYF. CDR3 sequence (DNA): TGTGCCAGCAGTTATTTGGCTAGCGGGAGACGCTACGAGCAGTACTTC.

This chain uses TRBV28 with TRBJ1-2; 8 bases match TRBD1. This CDR3 contains 13 residues. CDR1 is MDHEN and CDR2 is SYDVKM in the germline V gene. Unmatched junction bases numbered 8, after V lost 7 bases and J lost 7 bases. DNA of the CDR3: TGTGCCAGCATCGACAGGGGACGGGGTGGCTACACCTTC. Encoded protein: CASIDRGRGGYTF.

This sequence joins TRBV11-2 and TRBJ2-1, with 7 bases fitting TRBD1. The germline CDR1 and CDR2 sequences are SGHAT and FQNNGV. V was clipped by 4 bases and J by 3 bases; unmatched bases: 9. The CDR3 is 16 residues long. The CDR3 loop is CASSSDPGGLYNEQFF. The CDR3 DNA reads TGTGCCAGCAGCTCAGACCCAGGGGGTCTCTACAATGAGCAGTTCTTC.

The chain employs TRBV7-2 and TRBJ2-7; the match to TRBD1 covers 7 bases. The CDR3 extends over 14 amino acids. V lost 5 bases and J lost 5; bases outside the gene matches: 9. The germline gives CDR1 SGHTA, CDR2 FQGNSA. The CDR3 nucleotides read TGTGCCAGCAGCCCCCGGACAGGCCTCAACGAGCAGTACTTC. Translated, it gives CASSPRTGLNEQYF.

This sequence joins TRBV13 and TRBJ2-1; D is possibly TRBD2 (5 bases). The CDR3 is 15 amino acids. The germline CDR1 and CDR2 sequences are PRHDT and FYEKMQ (reference sequence). The V end was cut by 3 bases, the J end by 0 bases, with 9 bases between. CDR3 region: CASSFLGSSYNEQFF. The CDR3 coding sequence is TGTGCCAGCAGCTTTTTAGGGAGCTCCTACAATGAGCAGTTCTTC.

V usage is TRBV15 and J usage is TRBJ1-5, with a tentative D call TRBD1 (6 bases). The V end was cut by 5 bases, the J end by 5 bases, with 19 bases between. CDR1 and CDR2 from the germline V gene are LNHNV and YYDKDF (reference sequence). The CDR3 is 16 residues long. CDR3 residues: CATSGGGGTTYQPQHF. The CDR3 nucleotides are TGTGCCACCAGCGGCGGAGGGGGGACTACCTATCAGCCCCAGCATTTT.

For the CDR3, the DNA is TGCGCCAGCAGTGCTGTAGCGGGAGTGGAGACCCAGTACTTC. Translated, it gives CASSAVAGVETQYF. This chain uses TRBV10-2 with TRBJ2-5; 9 bases match TRBD2. CDR1 and CDR2 from the germline V gene are WSHSY and SAAADI. The CDR3 extends over 14 amino acids. The ends lost 4 bases at V and 5 bases at J; junction bases unmatched: 5.

The chain carries TRBV2 and TRBJ2-1; 9 bases fit TRBD2. The CDR3 spans 14 residues. J gave up 8 bases and V 8 bases, and 10 bases lay outside the gene matches. Germline CDR1 is SNHLY and CDR2 is FYNNEI. The CDR3 sequence: CASRRRTSDDEQFF. For the CDR3, the DNA is TGTGCCAGCCGTAGAAGGACTAGCGACGATGAGCAGTTCTTC.

The chain employs TRBV19 and TRBJ2-1; D is perhaps TRBD2 (6 bases). The germline CDR1 and CDR2 sequences are LNHDA and SQIVND (reference sequence). The V gene lost 1 base and the J gene lost 1 base, with 11 bases spanning the gap. The CDR3 is 16 residues long. In nucleotides, the CDR3 is TGTGCCAGTAGTATAGGGACCGGAGGGTCCTACAATGAGCAGTTCTTC. The encoded protein is CASSIGTGGSYNEQFF.

The gene calls are TRBV18 and TRBJ2-7; TRBD1 matches 10 bases. Germline V gene data show CDR1 as KGHSH and CDR2 as LQKENI. CDR3 length: 14 amino acids. The V segment lost 2 bases and the J segment 5 bases; nucleotides outside the gene matches: 3. The CDR3 DNA reads as TGTGCCAGCTCACCAGGGACAGGGGCCCACGAGCAGTACTTC. Its protein is CASSPGTGAHEQYF. The complete variable domain, with remaining parts taken from reference TRBV18 and TRBJ2-7, reads NAGVMQNPRHLVRRRGQEARLRCSPMKGHSHVYWYRQLPEEGLKFMVYLQKENIIDESGMPKERFSAEFPKEGPSILRIQQVVRGDSAAYFCASSPGTGAHEQYFGPGTRLTVT.

This rearrangement joins TRBV19 to TRBJ1-1; a possible D gene is TRBD1 (6 bases). V dropped 5 bases and J dropped 0 bases, with 13 bases sitting between them. The CDR3 extends over 15 amino acids. CDR1 and CDR2 (germline): LNHDA, SQIVND (reference sequence). CDR3 sequence reads: CASSGAGTLNTEAFF. CDR3 DNA: TGTGCCAGTAGTGGGGCCGGGACATTGAACACTGAAGCTTTCTTT.

In DNA form, the CDR3 reads TGTGCCTGGAGCGGAGTGCACGACGGGGCCCAGCATTTT. This encodes CAWSGVHDGAQHF. V and J are TRBV30 and TRBJ1-5; D unresolved. The CDR3 loop spans 13 amino acids. CDR1 is GTSNPN and CDR2 is SVGIG in the germline V gene (reference sequence). With 3 bases removed from V and 11 bases from J, the gap between germline ends came to 17 bases.

In its sample, this clone was seen a few times. This sequence joins TRBV2 and TRBJ1-4; TRBD1 agrees at 10 bases. Germline values: CDR1 SNHLY, CDR2 FYNNEI. CDR3 size: 13 residues. V lost 8 bases to trimming and J lost 7 bases; unmatched junction nucleotides: 4. The DNA of the CDR3 is TGTGCCAGCCTAAGGGACAGGGGTGAAAAACTGTTTTTT. Translation: CASLRDRGEKLFF. The full variable domain, its missing parts supplied by reference TRBV2 and TRBJ1-4, is EPEVTQTPSHQVTQMGQEVILRCVPISNHLYFYWYRQILGQKVEFLVSFYNNEISEKSEIFDDQFSVERPDGSNFTLKIRSTKLEDSAMYFCASLRDRGEKLFFGSGTQLSVL.

CDR3 in DNA: TGCGCCAGCAGCTTGGAGGGGGCTAGGGTTCGAGCTTTCTTT. It codes for CASSLEGARVRAFF. The rearrangement links TRBV5-1 to TRBJ1-1; TRBD1 agrees at 7 bases. CDR3 length: 14 residues. Losses at the gene ends were 0 bases for V and 10 bases for J; bases not matched to a gene: 9. Looked up from germline, CDR1 is SGHRS and CDR2 is YFSETQ. The complete variable domain, with remaining parts taken from reference TRBV5-1 and TRBJ1-1, reads KAGVTQTPRYLIKTRGQQVTLSCSPISGHRSVSWYQQTPGQGLQFLFEYFSETQRNKGNFPGRFSGRQFSNSRSEMNVSTLELGDSALYLCASSLEGARVRAFFGQGTRLTVV.

V and J are TRBV6-5 and TRBJ1-1; D remains unclear. Germline V CDR1 and CDR2: MNHEY, SVGAGI. The CDR3 runs 14 residues. Trimming shortened V by 0 bases and J by 1 base, and 6 bases separated the two germline ends. The CDR3 loop reads CASSYSTGNTEAFF. The CDR3 DNA sequence: TGTGCCAGCAGTTACTCTACGGGGAACACTGAAGCTTTCTTT.

The rearrangement uses TRBV25-1 and TRBJ2-1, with TRBD2 matching over 8 bases. The CDR3 covers 16 residues. The V segment lost 5 bases and the J segment 5 bases; nucleotides outside the gene matches: 11. CDR1 and CDR2 (germline): MGHDK, SYGVNS. The CDR3 loop is CASSSRSGGPNNEQFF. The CDR3 DNA reads as TGTGCCAGCAGTTCGCGCAGCGGGGGACCAAACAATGAGCAGTTCTTC.

The J gene is TRBJ1-1, the V gene TRBV30, with D unclear. Germline lookup yields CDR1 GTSNPN and CDR2 SVGIG (reference sequence). Trimming took 4 bases from V and 11 from J, leaving 17 bases between them. The CDR3 runs to 12 residues. CDR3 sequence: CAWTSSGPGAFF. CDR3 DNA: TGTGCCTGGACGTCGTCCGGGCCGGGGGCTTTCTTT.

This sequence joins TRBV11-2 and TRBJ2-7; no definite D call. Germline CDR1 reads SGHAT; CDR2 reads FQNNGV. V gave up 7 bases and J gave up 4 bases, with 11 bases separating them. The CDR3 totals 12 residues. CDR3 protein: CASNLLAYEQYF. The CDR3 nucleotides read TGTGCCAGCAACCTCCTTGCGTACGAGCAGTACTTC.

This clone came up once. The gene calls are TRBV5-6 and TRBJ2-1, with TRBD2 matching 8 bases. CDR1 is SGHDT and CDR2 is YYEEEE in the germline V gene. The CDR3 sequence is 16 residues long. Trimming took 0 bases from V and 9 from J; bases not matched to a gene: 11. The CDR3: CASSLAGGPRGGEQFF. The DNA of the CDR3 is TGTGCCAGCAGCTTGGCGGGGGGGCCTCGAGGCGGTGAGCAGTTCTTC.

This chain uses TRBV5-1 with TRBJ1-2; 8 nucleotides align to TRBD1. Trimming at V came to 3 bases and at J to 6 bases, leaving 13 bases not matched to a gene. The CDR3 totals 16 residues. Germline CDR1 SGHRS, CDR2 YFSETQ. The CDR3 DNA follows: TGCGCCAGCAGCTCGACAGGGGCGGCCCTGCGCGATGGCTACACCTTC. Protein: CASSSTGAALRDGYTF.

The rearrangement joins TRBV11-2 to TRBJ2-3; a weak D match, TRBD1 (5 bases). Germline V lookup: CDR1 SGHAT, CDR2 FQNNGV. This CDR3 spans 15 amino acids. The germline V and J ends were trimmed by 2 bases and 0 bases, with 9 bases remaining between them. The DNA of the CDR3 is TGTGCCAGCAGCTTAAGGGGATCTAGCACAGATACGCAGTATTTT. Encoded protein: CASSLRGSSTDTQYF.

The V gene is TRBV19, the J gene TRBJ2-6, with TRBD1 matching over 8 bases. This CDR3 comprises 18 residues. Germline V gene lookup returns CDR1 LNHDA and CDR2 SQIVND (reference sequence). V gave up 4 bases and J gave up 2 bases; unmatched junction bases: 10. The CDR3 nucleotides read TGTGCCAGTAGTAACCCGGGACAGGCCGGGGCTGGGGCCAACGTCCTGACTTTC. It yields the protein CASSNPGQAGAGANVLTF.

This sequence joins TRBV2 and TRBJ1-2; TRBD1 matches at 12 bases. The CDR3 is 15 amino acids. Germline V gene data show CDR1 as SNHLY and CDR2 as FYNNEI. V lost 3 bases to trimming and J lost 6 bases; unmatched junction nucleotides: 5. CDR3 sequence: CASSDGTGGWNGYTF. The DNA for the CDR3 is TGTGCCAGCAGTGATGGGACAGGGGGCTGGAATGGCTACACCTTC.

This clone has a handful of counts. The chain recombines TRBV4-3 with TRBJ1-4; D gene ambiguous. The V and J ends lost 0 bases and 0 bases respectively, with 14 bases between them. CDR3 length: 18 residues. Germline CDR1 LGHNA, CDR2 YSLEER. The CDR3 bases are TGCGCCAGCAGCCAAGAGGCCCCGGGAACAACAACTAATGAAAAACTGTTTTTT. Translating it yields CASSQEAPGTTTNEKLFF.

V is TRBV5-1 and J is TRBJ2-3; 9 positions agree with TRBD2. Trimming took 6 bases from V and 3 from J; bases not matched to a gene: 20. This CDR3 spans 19 amino acids. Germline lookup yields CDR1 SGHRS and CDR2 YFSETQ. The chain's CDR3 is CASTDEAMYAGGDTDTQYF. The CDR3 nucleotides are TGCGCCAGCACCGACGAGGCGATGTATGCGGGGGGGGATACAGATACGCAGTATTTT. The full variable domain, with the rest looked up from reference TRBV5-1 and TRBJ2-3, is KAGVTQTPRYLIKTRGQQVTLSCSPISGHRSVSWYQQTPGQGLQFLFEYFSETQRNKGNFPGRFSGRQFSNSRSEMNVSTLELGDSALYLCASTDEAMYAGGDTDTQYFGPGTRLTVL.

With respect to this clone: A junction boundary mismatches the germline segment, possibly from a read error. This chain connects TRBV6-1 to TRBJ1-1, with TRBD1 matching 8 bases. Looked up from germline, CDR1 is MNHNS and CDR2 is SASEGT. This CDR3 has 15 amino acids. The CDR3 is CASREGQGRNTEAFF. The CDR3 DNA follows: TGTGCCAGCAGAGAAGGACAGGGCAGGAACACTGAAGCTTTCTTT.